This T cell receptor beta chain was documented in a study of immune cell composition in non-small cell lung cancer. Study-level findings and limits: Tumour TCR-beta clonality was not significantly tied to smoking pack-years. Squamous carcinomas (about 75%) more often had tumour-associated clones >0.5% than adenocarcinomas (around 33%).

Trimming removed 3 bases from V and 8 bases from J; junction bases left unmatched: 6. CDR3 length: 14 residues. CDR1 is KGHSH, CDR2 LQKENI, per germline. On this clone itself: Its antigen is as yet unknown.

Some clones are missing from TCRdb's copy, which holds only in-frame ones; the method was immunoSEQ multiplex PCR. The repertoire holds around 1,700 clones, 80% to 85% seen once, with roughly 11% in the top ten. Template was genomic DNA from frozen, unsorted single-cell suspensions. Material: lung tumor tissue. The chain is built from TRBV18 and TRBJ1-4; 7 nucleotides match TRBD1. The sequence was obtained from a human donor with non-small cell lung cancer. Here the CDR3 DNA reads TGTGCCAGCTCACCGACAGGGCAGGGGGAAAAACTGTTTTTT. Protein sequence: CASSPTGQGEKLFF.